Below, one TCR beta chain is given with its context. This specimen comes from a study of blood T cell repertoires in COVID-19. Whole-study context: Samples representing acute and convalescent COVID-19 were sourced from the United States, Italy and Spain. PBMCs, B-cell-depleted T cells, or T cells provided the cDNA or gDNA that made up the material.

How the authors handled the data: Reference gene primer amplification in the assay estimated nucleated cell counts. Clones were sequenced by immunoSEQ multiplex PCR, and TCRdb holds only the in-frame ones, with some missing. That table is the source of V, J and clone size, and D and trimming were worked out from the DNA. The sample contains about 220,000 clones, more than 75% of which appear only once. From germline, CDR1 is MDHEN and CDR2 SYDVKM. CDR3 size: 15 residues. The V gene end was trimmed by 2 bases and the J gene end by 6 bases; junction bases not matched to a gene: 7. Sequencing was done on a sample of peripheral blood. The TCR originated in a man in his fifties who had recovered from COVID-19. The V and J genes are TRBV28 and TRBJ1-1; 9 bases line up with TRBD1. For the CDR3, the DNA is TGTGCCAGCAGTTTAAGGGGGACAGGGTCTCCTGAAGCTTTCTTT. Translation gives CASSLRGTGSPEAFF.